Below, 15 T cell receptor beta chains from the same sample are listed, as sequenced in a study of human T cells and chemical hapten exposure. Each CDR3 protein is one row after TCRdb ran MiXCR on the RACE reads. The table shows approximately 260,000 distinct CDR3 sequences, with about 8.1% occurring only once. Time point here: pre-sensitization, week 0. Treatment of the sample: therapeutic diphenylcyclopropenone sensitization with weekly scalp DPC. The specimen comprised whole blood, sampled in connection with sensitization to the hapten diphenylcyclopropenone (DPC). The origin of the receptors is a woman aged 40 to 49 with alopecia areata. Some clones in this sample may be carry-over from other donors' samples.

This chain links TRBV5-6 with TRBJ2-1; perhaps TRBD1 as D (6 bases). CDR3 length: 16 residues. Per the germline V gene, CDR1 is SGHDT and CDR2 is YYEEEE. V lost 2 bases to trimming and J lost 8 bases, with 20 bases between them. CDR3 loop: CASSLGGSWIRDEQFF. CDR3 nucleotide sequence: TGTGCCAGCAGCTTAGGGGGATCTTGGATACGGGATGAGCAGTTCTTC.

The J gene is TRBJ2-2, the V gene TRBV20-1; a weak D match, TRBD2 (6 bases). V was trimmed by 5 bases and J by 9 bases, leaving 19 bases between them. This CDR3 spans 14 amino acids. CDR1 and CDR2 from the germline V gene are DFQATT and SNEGSKA (reference sequence). The CDR3 protein is CSASPGGPVRELFF. CDR3 in DNA: TGCAGTGCTTCCCCCGGAGGGCCGGTCCGGGAGCTGTTTTTT.

In this sample, this clonotype turned up a few times. V is TRBV4-3 and J is TRBJ2-7; a possible D gene is TRBD1 (5 bases). This CDR3 is 15 amino acids long. Looked up from germline, CDR1 is LGHNA and CDR2 is YSLEER. Trimming removed 0 bases from V and 4 bases from J, with 13 bases in between. The CDR3 DNA reads as TGCGCCAGCAGCCAAGATAAGTCGACAGCATACGAGCAGTACTTC. Translating gives CASSQDKSTAYEQYF.

This rearrangement joins TRBV6-2 or TRBV6-3 to TRBJ1-5; D gene unclear. Per germline, CDR1 MNHEY and CDR2 SVGEGT. The CDR3 sequence is 13 residues long. V was cut by 2 bases and J by 6 bases, with 8 bases left in between. The CDR3 loop is CASSYLGGQPQHF. The CDR3 DNA sequence: TGTGCCAGCAGTTACCTAGGCGGTCAGCCCCAGCATTTT.

J is TRBJ2-1 and V is TRBV6-4; TRBD2 agrees at 10 bases. Looked up from germline, CDR1 is MRHNA and CDR2 is SNTAGT. There are 15 residues in the CDR3. Losses at the gene ends were 0 bases for V and 9 bases for J; bases not matched to a gene: 5. Here the CDR3 reads CASSDSSGRAREQFF. In nucleotides, the CDR3 is TGTGCCAGCAGTGACTCCAGCGGGAGGGCCCGTGAGCAGTTCTTC.

This clonotype was counted only a few times. This rearrangement joins TRBV4-1 to TRBJ1-2; 8 nucleotides match TRBD1. CDR1 and CDR2 (germline): MGHRA, YSYEKL. This CDR3 contains 15 residues. J lost 1 base, V lost 3 bases, and 4 bases had no gene match. CDR3 in DNA: TGCGCCAGCAGCCAGTGGACAGGGATTAACTATGGCTACACCTTC. This codes for CASSQWTGINYGYTF.

This clonotype has only a few counts. V usage is TRBV6-4 and J usage is TRBJ2-1; the match to TRBD2 covers 15 bases. The trim removed 7 bases at V and 7 bases at J, leaving 11 bases unmatched. The CDR3 loop spans 17 amino acids. CDR1 is MRHNA, CDR2 SNTAGT, per germline. The CDR3 spells CASTLQGLAGGSNEQFF. In DNA form, the CDR3 reads TGTGCCAGCACGCTACAGGGACTAGCGGGAGGTTCTAATGAGCAGTTCTTC.

The CDR3 sequence is CASSLVGEGRNEQFF. The DNA for the CDR3 is TGCGCCAGCAGCTTGGTGGGGGAGGGCCGCAATGAGCAGTTCTTC. The chain recombines TRBV5-1 with TRBJ2-1, with TRBD2 matching over 7 bases. J lost 6 bases, V lost 0 bases, and 6 bases had no gene match. The germline V gene encodes CDR1 SGHRS and CDR2 YFSETQ. The CDR3 runs 15 residues.

In this sample, this clonotype turned up a few times. The V gene is TRBV20-1, the J gene TRBJ2-3; 10 bases align to TRBD1. Germline CDR1 DFQATT, CDR2 SNEGSKA (reference sequence). CDR3 length: 17 residues. The J segment lost 1 base and the V segment lost 2 bases, leaving 9 bases of the junction unmatched. In nucleotides, the CDR3 is TGCAGTGCTAGAAACCCCAGGGACAGGGGCCGCACAGATACGCAGTATTTT. This translates into CSARNPRDRGRTDTQYF.

This clonotype showed up many times. This chain connects TRBV2 to TRBJ1-2; 7 bases are shared with TRBD1. Germline V gene data show CDR1 as SNHLY and CDR2 as FYNNEI. The ends lost 8 bases at V and 4 bases at J; junction bases unmatched: 7. This CDR3 has 13 residues. The CDR3 DNA reads as TGTGCCAGCGCCTCGACAGGGACCTATGGCTACACCTTC. It encodes CASASTGTYGYTF. Using reference TRBV2 and TRBJ1-2 for the parts outside the CDR3, the full variable domain is EPEVTQTPSHQVTQMGQEVILRCVPISNHLYFYWYRQILGQKVEFLVSFYNNEISEKSEIFDDQFSVERPDGSNFTLKIRSTKLEDSAMYFCASASTGTYGYTFGSGTRLTVV.

The chain links TRBV20-1 to TRBJ2-7; TRBD1 agrees at 9 bases. The length of the CDR3 is 14 residues. V lost 4 bases, J lost 3 bases, and 7 bases stayed unmatched. Germline CDR1 reads DFQATT; CDR2 reads SNEGSKA (reference sequence). The CDR3 is CSATKTGGNYEQYF. CDR3 in DNA: TGCAGTGCTACGAAAACAGGGGGCAACTACGAGCAGTACTTC.

The chain combines TRBV20-1 with TRBJ2-5; 8 positions match TRBD1. Germline CDR1 reads DFQATT; CDR2 reads SNEGSKA (reference sequence). This CDR3 contains 14 residues. V was pared by 1 base and J by 1 base, with 2 bases of the junction left unmatched. The CDR3 bases are TGCAGTGCTAGAGCTGGGACAGGCCAAGAGACCCAGTACTTC. Translation gives CSARAGTGQETQYF.

J is TRBJ1-5 and V is TRBV7-2; D may be TRBD1 (6 bases). V was clipped by 6 bases and J by 6 bases, with 12 bases between them. The germline V gene encodes CDR1 SGHTA and CDR2 FQGNSA. The CDR3 is 13 residues long. CDR3 coding DNA: TGTGCCAGCAGAGGGGGTTTGAGTCAGCCCCAGCATTTT. It is translated as CASRGGLSQPQHF.

The V gene is TRBV20-1, the J gene TRBJ2-2, with D maybe TRBD2 (6 bases). The CDR3 is made up of 14 amino acids. CDR1 and CDR2 from the germline V gene are DFQATT and SNEGSKA (reference sequence). V was pared by 1 base and J by 9 bases, with 15 bases between. Written as DNA, the CDR3 is TGCAGTGCTAGAGGGGACTCTGACGTCCGGGAGCTGTTTTTT. This gives the protein CSARGDSDVRELFF.

This clonotype was found a few times. This sequence joins TRBV20-1 and TRBJ1-2, with D possibly matching TRBD1 (5 bases). The CDR3 sequence is 14 residues long. V lost 2 bases to trimming and J lost 4 bases, with 14 bases between them. Per germline, CDR1 DFQATT and CDR2 SNEGSKA (reference sequence). CDR3 protein: CSARTGRGAYGYTF. In DNA, the CDR3 is TGCAGTGCTAGAACCGGACGTGGGGCCTATGGCTACACCTTC.